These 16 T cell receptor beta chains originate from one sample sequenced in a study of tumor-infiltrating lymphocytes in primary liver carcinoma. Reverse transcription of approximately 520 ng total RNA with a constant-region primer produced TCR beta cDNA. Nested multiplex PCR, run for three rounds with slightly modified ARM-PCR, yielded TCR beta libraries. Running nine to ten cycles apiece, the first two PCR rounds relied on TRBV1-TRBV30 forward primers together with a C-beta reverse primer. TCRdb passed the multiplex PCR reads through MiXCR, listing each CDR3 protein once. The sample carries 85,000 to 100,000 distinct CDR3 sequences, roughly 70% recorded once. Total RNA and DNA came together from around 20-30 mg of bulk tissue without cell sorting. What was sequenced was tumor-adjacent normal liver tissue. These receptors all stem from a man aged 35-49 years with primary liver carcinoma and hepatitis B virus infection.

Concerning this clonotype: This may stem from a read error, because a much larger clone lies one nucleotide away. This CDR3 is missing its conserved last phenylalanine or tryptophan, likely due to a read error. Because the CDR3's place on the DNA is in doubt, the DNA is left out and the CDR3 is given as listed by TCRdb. CDR3 sequence: CASSPVGSLQTFL. The chain has TRBV12-3 or TRBV12-4 and TRBJ1-1. The CDR3 is 13 amino acids long, termini counted.

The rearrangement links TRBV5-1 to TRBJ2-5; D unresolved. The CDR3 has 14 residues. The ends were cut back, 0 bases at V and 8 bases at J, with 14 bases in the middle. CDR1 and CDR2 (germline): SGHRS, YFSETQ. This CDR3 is CASSLVGVGDTQYF. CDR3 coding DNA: TGCGCCAGCAGCTTGGTTGGGGTAGGAGATACCCAGTACTTC.

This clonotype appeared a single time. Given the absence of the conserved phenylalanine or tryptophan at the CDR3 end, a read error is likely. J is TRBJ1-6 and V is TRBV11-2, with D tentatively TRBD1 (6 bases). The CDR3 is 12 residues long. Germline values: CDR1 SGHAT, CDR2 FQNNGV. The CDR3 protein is CDSSSTGPRLHS. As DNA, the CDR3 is TGTGACAGCAGCTCGACAGGCCCCCGCCTCCACTCT.

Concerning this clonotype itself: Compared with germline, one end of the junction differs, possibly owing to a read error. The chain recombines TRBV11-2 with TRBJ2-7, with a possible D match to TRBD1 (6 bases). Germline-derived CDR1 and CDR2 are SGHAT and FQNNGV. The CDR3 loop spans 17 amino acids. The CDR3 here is CASRLDFGTPISYEQYF. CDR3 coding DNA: TGTGCCAGCAGATTAGACTTCGGGACACCCATCTCCTACGAACAGTACTTT. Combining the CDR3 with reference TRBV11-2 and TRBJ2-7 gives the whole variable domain EAGVAQSPRYKIIEKRQSVAFWCNPISGHATLYWYQQILGQGPKLLIQFQNNGVVDDSQLPKDRFSAERLKGVDSTLKIQPAKLEDSAVYLCASRLDFGTPISYEQYFGPGTRLTVT.

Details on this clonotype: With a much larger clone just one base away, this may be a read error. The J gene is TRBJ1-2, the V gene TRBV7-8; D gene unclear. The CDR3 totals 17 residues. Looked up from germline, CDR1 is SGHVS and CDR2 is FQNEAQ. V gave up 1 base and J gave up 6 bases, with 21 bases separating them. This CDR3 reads CASSLEYGDGALNGYTF. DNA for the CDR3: TGTGCCAGCAGCTTAGAGTATGGAGATGGAGCGCTCAATGGCTACACCTTC.

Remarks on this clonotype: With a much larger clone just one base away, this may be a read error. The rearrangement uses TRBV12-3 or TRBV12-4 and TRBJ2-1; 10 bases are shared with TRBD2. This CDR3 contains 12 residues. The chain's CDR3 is CASSFLAGEQSF. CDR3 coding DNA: TGTGCCAGCAGTTTCCTAGCGGGGGAGCAGTCCTTC.

The CDR3 sequence is CASSLASTGGYDGETQYF. The CDR3 DNA reads TGTGCCAGCAGCTTAGCGTCTACGGGGGGCTACGATGGAGAGACCCAGTACTTC. The V gene is TRBV7-9, the J gene TRBJ2-5, with D possibly TRBD2 on 7 matching bases. The CDR3 is 18 amino acids. The V gene's germline CDR1 is SEHNR and CDR2 FQNEAQ (reference sequence). V was trimmed by 0 bases and J by 4 bases, leaving 21 bases between them.

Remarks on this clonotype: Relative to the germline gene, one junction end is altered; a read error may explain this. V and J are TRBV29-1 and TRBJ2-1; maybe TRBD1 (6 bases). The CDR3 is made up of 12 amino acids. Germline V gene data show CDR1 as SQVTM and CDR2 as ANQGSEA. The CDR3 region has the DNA TGCACCGTTGAAGGACAGCACAAAGAGCAGTTCTTC. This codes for CTVEGQHKEQFF.

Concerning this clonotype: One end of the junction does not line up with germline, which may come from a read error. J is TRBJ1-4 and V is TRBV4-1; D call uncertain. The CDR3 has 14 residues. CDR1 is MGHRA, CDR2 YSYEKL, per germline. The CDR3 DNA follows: TGCACCAGCAGCCACTTGGACGGTGGGGAAAAACTATTTTTT. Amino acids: CTSSHLDGGEKLFF.

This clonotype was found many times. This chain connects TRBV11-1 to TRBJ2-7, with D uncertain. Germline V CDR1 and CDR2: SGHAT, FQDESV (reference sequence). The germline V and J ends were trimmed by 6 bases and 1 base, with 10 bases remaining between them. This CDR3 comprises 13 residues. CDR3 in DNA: TGTGCCAGCAGGGGGAAGCGATCCTACGAGCAGTACTTC. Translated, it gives CASRGKRSYEQYF.

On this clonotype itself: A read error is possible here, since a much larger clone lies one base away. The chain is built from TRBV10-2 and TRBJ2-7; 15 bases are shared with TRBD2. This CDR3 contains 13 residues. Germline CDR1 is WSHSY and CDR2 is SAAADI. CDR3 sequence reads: CVTGTSGRHEQYF. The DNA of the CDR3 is TGCGTCACCGGGACTAGCGGGAGGCACGAGCAGTACTTC.

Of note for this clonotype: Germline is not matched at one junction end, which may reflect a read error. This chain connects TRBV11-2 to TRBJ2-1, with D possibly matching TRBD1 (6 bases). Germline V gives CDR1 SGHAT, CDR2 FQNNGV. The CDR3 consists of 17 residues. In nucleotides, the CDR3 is TGTGGCAGCAGCTTAGAGGTGGGGGCAGGGCCCTACAATGAGCAGTTCTTT. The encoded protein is CGSSLEVGAGPYNEQFF.

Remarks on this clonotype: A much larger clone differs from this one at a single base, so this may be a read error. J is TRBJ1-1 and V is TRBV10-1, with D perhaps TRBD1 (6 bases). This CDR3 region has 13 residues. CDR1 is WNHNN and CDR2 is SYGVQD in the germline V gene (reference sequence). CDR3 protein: CTSSESGVAEAFF. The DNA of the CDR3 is TGCACCAGCAGTGAGTCAGGGGTCGCTGAAGCTTTCTTT.

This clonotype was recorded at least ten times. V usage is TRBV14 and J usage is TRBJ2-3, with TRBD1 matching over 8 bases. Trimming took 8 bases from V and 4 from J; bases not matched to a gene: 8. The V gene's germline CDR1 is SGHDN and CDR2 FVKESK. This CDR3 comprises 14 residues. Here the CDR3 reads CASASGQAPDTQYF. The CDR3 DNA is TGTGCCAGCGCCTCGGGACAGGCCCCAGATACGCAGTATTTT.

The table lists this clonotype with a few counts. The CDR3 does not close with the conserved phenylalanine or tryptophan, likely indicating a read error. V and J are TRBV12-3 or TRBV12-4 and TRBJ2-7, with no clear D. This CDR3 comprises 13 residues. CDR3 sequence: CASSLRESYEQYL. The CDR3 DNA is TGTGCCAGTAGTTTAAGGGAATCCTACGAGCAGTACTTA.

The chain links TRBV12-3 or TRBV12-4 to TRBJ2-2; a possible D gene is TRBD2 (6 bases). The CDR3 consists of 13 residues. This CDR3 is CVRSPGRGGELFF. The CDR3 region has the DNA TGTGTCAGGAGTCCAGGGCGGGGCGGGGAGCTGTTTTTT.